This section outlines one T cell receptor (beta chain) sequence together with its context. The source of the sample is a study of T cell changes during pregnancy in multiple sclerosis. V lost 7 bases and J 5 bases, leaving 21 bases between the germline ends. Germline CDR1 and CDR2: SGHDT and YYEEEE. This CDR3 is 15 amino acids long. The repertoire was sequenced with immunoSEQ multiplex PCR; TCRdb's copy has only in-frame clones and lacks some. The repertoire holds roughly 42,000 clones, approximately 94% seen once, with 0.35% in the top ten. Source: CD4+ T cells from peripheral blood mononuclear cells, taken after pregnancy. The TCR originated in a female donor with multiple sclerosis, enrolled in a pregnancy study. V is TRBV5-6 and J is TRBJ1-1; D might be TRBD1 (6 bases). CDR3 region: CASEKLGHTGTEAFF. CDR3 coding DNA: TGTGCCAGCGAGAAATTGGGACATACAGGTACTGAAGCTTTCTTT.